Presented here are 15 T cell receptor beta chains from one specimen sequenced in a study of cytomegalovirus exposure and HLA in healthy donors. Primers: 60 Vbeta forward and 13 Jbeta reverse. Assay: immunoSEQ multiplex PCR; the TCRdb copy retains only in-frame clones and omits some. The profile shows some 130,000 clones, about 80% of them singletons. The sequenced sample consisted of PBMCs. These receptor sequences come from a man in his thirties or forties in good health.

The chain is built from TRBV18 and TRBJ2-3; 9 bases map to TRBD2. The J segment lost 6 bases and the V segment lost 4 bases, leaving 5 bases of the junction unmatched. From germline, CDR1 is KGHSH and CDR2 LQKENI. The CDR3 covers 14 residues. The CDR3 reads CASSRTSVEDTQYF. The CDR3, as DNA: TGTGCCAGCTCACGGACTAGCGTGGAGGATACGCAGTATTTT.

The chain combines TRBV28 with TRBJ1-6, with no clear D. Between the trimmed V and J ends, which lost 5 bases and 14 bases, there was a span of 13 bases. The CDR3 is 12 amino acids. CDR1 MDHEN and CDR2 SYDVKM come from the germline V gene. CDR3 region: CASSPRVRSLHF. CDR3 sequence (DNA): TGTGCCAGCAGTCCCCGAGTGAGATCCCTCCACTTT.

The CDR3 DNA sequence: TGTGCCAGCAGCCAAGGCCGAGCCTCGGGCACTGAAGCTTTCTTT. Protein: CASSQGRASGTEAFF. The V call is TRBV4-2, the J call TRBJ1-1; D call uncertain. CDR3 length: 15 amino acids. The germline gives CDR1 LGHNA, CDR2 YNFKEQ. V was pared by 1 base and J by 4 bases, with 13 bases between.

In this sample, this clone turned up a few times. This chain connects TRBV4-1 to TRBJ2-7; TRBD1 matches at 8 bases. The CDR3 totals 15 residues. Germline V lookup: CDR1 MGHRA, CDR2 YSYEKL. With V trimmed by 2 bases and J by 3 bases, 6 bases remained unmatched. Here the CDR3 reads CASSQPGTGRYEQYF. The CDR3 nucleotides read TGCGCCAGCAGCCAACCCGGGACAGGACGCTACGAGCAGTACTTC.

This clone is large (0.1 to 1%) within its sample. The V call is TRBV4-3, the J call TRBJ1-4, with 10 bases matching TRBD1. Germline-derived CDR1 and CDR2 are LGHNA and YSLEER. This CDR3 comprises 16 residues. V was clipped by 0 bases and J by 7 bases; unmatched bases: 5. CDR3 residues: CASSQDLGTGVEKLFF. The DNA of the CDR3 is TGCGCCAGCAGCCAAGATCTTGGGACAGGGGTTGAAAAACTGTTTTTT.

The chain employs TRBV5-1 and TRBJ1-2; 8 nucleotides line up with TRBD1. V was clipped by 3 bases and J by 3 bases; unmatched bases: 4. CDR1 SGHRS and CDR2 YFSETQ come from the germline V gene. The CDR3 consists of 14 residues. The CDR3 sequence is CASSSGTGDYGYTF. CDR3 coding DNA: TGCGCCAGCAGCTCGGGGACAGGAGACTATGGCTACACCTTC. Together with reference TRBV5-1 and TRBJ1-2, the CDR3 gives the full variable domain: KAGVTQTPRYLIKTRGQQVTLSCSPISGHRSVSWYQQTPGQGLQFLFEYFSETQRNKGNFPGRFSGRQFSNSRSEMNVSTLELGDSALYLCASSSGTGDYGYTFGSGTRLTVV.

This clone was recorded only once. This chain joins TRBV5-4 and TRBJ2-5; 9 bases are shared with TRBD1. Unmatched junction bases numbered 10, after V lost 5 bases and J lost 5 bases. The CDR3 is 15 amino acids. Germline loops: CDR1 SGHNT, CDR2 YYREEE (reference sequence). The CDR3 loop reads CASSWGTGIRETQYF. As DNA, the CDR3 is TGTGCCAGCAGTTGGGGGACAGGGATAAGGGAGACCCAGTACTTC. Full variable domain (remainder filled in from reference TRBV5-4 and TRBJ2-5): ETGVTQSPTHLIKTRGQQVTLRCSSQSGHNTVSWYQQALGQGPQFIFQYYREEENGRGNFPPRFSGLQFPNYSSELNVNALELDDSALYLCASSWGTGIRETQYFGPGTRLLVL.

This clone was seen a single time. In nucleotides, the CDR3 is TGTGCCAGCAGTTGGACAGGGAACTACGAGCAGTACTTC. Translated, it gives CASSWTGNYEQYF. V usage is TRBV28 and J usage is TRBJ2-7; 8 nucleotides match TRBD1. The length of the CDR3 is 13 residues. Losses at the gene ends were 4 bases for V and 3 bases for J; bases not matched to a gene: 2. Per the germline V gene, CDR1 is MDHEN and CDR2 is SYDVKM.

Written as DNA, the CDR3 is TGTGCCTGGAGCAGGGGCAGTGAGCAGTTCTTC. This codes for CAWSRGSEQFF. V gene TRBV30 combines with J gene TRBJ2-1; D may be TRBD1 (6 bases). The germline V gene has CDR1 GTSNPN and CDR2 SVGIG (reference sequence). V was trimmed by 3 bases and J by 9 bases, leaving 9 bases between them. The CDR3 consists of 11 residues.

This clone was detected only a few times. The V gene is TRBV27, the J gene TRBJ2-7; D is unresolved. V lost 2 bases and J 4 bases, leaving 6 bases between the germline ends. The CDR3 is 12 residues long. From germline, CDR1 is MNHEY and CDR2 SMNVEV (reference sequence). This chain's CDR3 is CASSLDGYEQYF. The CDR3 coding sequence is TGTGCCAGCAGTTTAGACGGGTACGAGCAGTACTTC.

This chain connects TRBV18 to TRBJ1-2; TRBD1 matches 8 bases. The CDR3 contains 12 residues. Germline assignment: CDR1 KGHSH and CDR2 LQKENI. The trim removed 6 bases at V and 6 bases at J, leaving 3 bases unmatched. The CDR3 sequence: CASSPGGNGYTF. The CDR3 DNA is TGTGCCAGCTCCCCAGGGGGCAATGGCTACACCTTC. The complete variable domain, with remaining parts taken from reference TRBV18 and TRBJ1-2, reads NAGVMQNPRHLVRRRGQEARLRCSPMKGHSHVYWYRQLPEEGLKFMVYLQKENIIDESGMPKERFSAEFPKEGPSILRIQQVVRGDSAAYFCASSPGGNGYTFGSGTRLTVV.

The genes are TRBV2 and TRBJ1-5; maybe TRBD1 (6 bases). CDR3 size: 14 residues. Germline lookup yields CDR1 SNHLY and CDR2 FYNNEI. Trimming shortened V by 6 bases and J by 4 bases, and 13 bases separated the two germline ends. The CDR3 sequence is CASSLGHKNQPQHF. The CDR3 DNA follows: TGTGCCAGCAGCCTGGGACACAAGAATCAGCCCCAGCATTTT.

The chain recombines TRBV6-1 with TRBJ2-7; 9 nucleotides agree with TRBD1. This CDR3 is 13 amino acids long. V was pared by 8 bases and J by 5 bases, with 7 bases of the junction left unmatched. CDR1 and CDR2 (germline): MNHNS, SASEGT. For the CDR3, the DNA is TGTGCCAGCGCGGACAGGGGATGGGACGAGCAGTACTTC. Residues: CASADRGWDEQYF.

The chain recombines TRBV18 with TRBJ1-2, with 10 bases lining up with TRBD1. This CDR3 spans 16 amino acids. Looked up from germline, CDR1 is KGHSH and CDR2 is LQKENI. V lost 4 bases and J lost 1; bases outside the gene matches: 6. CDR3 region: CASSLNRDRGNYGYTF. The CDR3 nucleotides are TGTGCCAGCTCACTCAACCGGGACAGGGGTAACTATGGCTACACCTTC.

The chain combines TRBV5-1 with TRBJ2-7; 9 bases align to TRBD1. The CDR3 is 15 residues long. The V segment lost 4 bases and the J segment 1 base; nucleotides outside the gene matches: 6. The germline gives CDR1 SGHRS, CDR2 YFSETQ. In nucleotides, the CDR3 is TGCGCCAGCAGCCCGGGGGACAGGGATTCCTACGAGCAGTACTTC. It translates to CASSPGDRDSYEQYF.